This T cell receptor (beta chain) came from a study of cytomegalovirus exposure and HLA in healthy donors. Study-wide points: The study reported that TCR beta sequences accurately predicted HLA-A and HLA-B alleles in most subjects. A later analysis reported that several of the most significant clusters appeared to be linked to common viral pathogens, among them Epstein-Barr virus. The authors assumed roughly uniform sequencing depth across donors for presence/absence analyses.

PCR was performed using 60 Vbeta and 13 Jbeta primers. Sequenced by immunoSEQ multiplex PCR; TCRdb stores in-frame clones only, minus some. The sample lists around 190,000 clones; around 76% were seen once. Comment on this clone: Its antigen is not known.

Every donor was a healthy person donating bone marrow. This CDR3 spans 14 amino acids. From germline, CDR1 is GTSNPN and CDR2 SVGIG (reference sequence). V gave up 0 bases and J gave up 1 base, with 9 bases separating them. The material sequenced was PBMCs. The source is a man younger than 40 in good health and CMV-seronegative. The chain recombines TRBV30 with TRBJ1-1; no clear D gene. The CDR3 DNA reads as TGTGCCTGGAGTGTTAAGGACTGGAACACTGAAGCTTTCTTT. Residues: CAWSVKDWNTEAFF. Filled out from reference TRBV30 and TRBJ1-1, the complete variable domain reads SQTIHQWPATLVQPVGSPLSLECTVEGTSNPNLYWYRQAAGRGLQLLFYSVGIGQISSEVPQNLSASRPQDRQFILSSKKLLLSDSGFYLCAWSVKDWNTEAFFGQGTRLTVV.